This T cell receptor (beta chain) is drawn from a study of beta chain features in type 1 diabetes. Points from the study as a whole: For Type 1 diabetes patients, all four CD4+ subsets carried TCRB CDR3s that were moderately but significantly shorter.

V was shortened by 6 bases and J by 5 bases, with 11 bases between the two germline ends. Germline lookup yields CDR1 KGHSH and CDR2 LQKENI. CDR3 length: 13 amino acids. This clone has just a few counts. Antigen unknown. The sample contains more than one DNA sequence encoding this CDR3. The isolated RNA, all of it, was reverse transcribed, so expressed TCRB transcripts were what got sequenced. Sequencing used immunoSEQ multiplex PCR; TCRdb keeps in-frame clones, though not all of them. The data hold about 170,000 clones, with around 8% observed a single time. Staining for CD45RO/CCR7/CD25/CD127/CD95/CD27 allowed sorting of CD4+ naive, central memory, regulatory and stem cell-like memory cells.

The sample was central memory CD4+ T cells from blood. This receptor was obtained from a woman between 40 and 50 years old with type 1 diabetes. The chain recombines TRBV18 with TRBJ2-1; unclear D gene. The CDR3 nucleotides read TGTGCCAGCTCCCCCCCCTCAGACAATGAGCAGTTCTTC. Its protein product is CASSPPSDNEQFF.